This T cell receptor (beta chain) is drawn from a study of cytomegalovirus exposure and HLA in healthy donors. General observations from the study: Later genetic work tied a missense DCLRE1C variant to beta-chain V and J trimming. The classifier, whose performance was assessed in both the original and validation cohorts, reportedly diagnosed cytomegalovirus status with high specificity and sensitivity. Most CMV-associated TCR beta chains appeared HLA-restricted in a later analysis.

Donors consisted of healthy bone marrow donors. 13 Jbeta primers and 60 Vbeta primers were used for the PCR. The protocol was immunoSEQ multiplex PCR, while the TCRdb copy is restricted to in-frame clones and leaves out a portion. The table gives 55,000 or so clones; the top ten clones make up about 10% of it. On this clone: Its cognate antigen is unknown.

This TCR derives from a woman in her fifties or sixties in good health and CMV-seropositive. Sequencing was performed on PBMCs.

The DNA of the CDR3 is TGTGCCAGCAGCTTACCGAGCGGGGGTGAGCAGTTCTTC. Its protein is CASSLPSGGEQFF. This chain joins TRBV7-2 and TRBJ2-1; 8 positions agree with TRBD2. From germline, CDR1 is SGHTA and CDR2 FQGNSA. The CDR3 length is 13 residues. Losses at the gene ends were 2 bases for V and 9 bases for J; bases not matched to a gene: 3.